This record covers a single T cell receptor (beta chain). Other DNA sequences in this sample translate to the same CDR3. The data originate from a study of beta chain features in type 1 diabetes. The whole isolated RNA underwent reverse transcription, so sequencing captured expressed TCRB transcripts. Sequenced by immunoSEQ multiplex PCR; TCRdb stores in-frame clones only, minus some. The sample lists a few hundred thousand clones, roughly 15% occurring once. Sorted populations all exceeded 98% purity. The material sequenced was central memory CD4+ T cells from blood. This receptor was taken from a man aged 25 to 45 in good health.

The CDR3 nucleotides read TGTGCCAGCAGCTCCGACAGGGGTCTATATGGCTACACCTTC. It codes for CASSSDRGLYGYTF. The V call is TRBV5-6, the J call TRBJ1-2; 8 bases map to TRBD1. Per germline, CDR1 SGHDT and CDR2 YYEEEE. CDR3 size: 14 residues. J was trimmed by 5 bases and V by 3 bases; bases with no gene match: 6.